The entry that follows covers one TCR beta chain sequence. Its antigen is unknown. The sample comes from a study of cytomegalovirus exposure and HLA in healthy donors. It was with 60 Vbeta and 13 Jbeta primers that the PCR ran. The data were produced by immunoSEQ multiplex PCR, yet TCRdb's version contains in-frame clones alone and is incomplete. This sample has about 140,000 clones, with around 85% found just once. The donors were healthy bone marrow donors. The study's findings and limits: In vitro data verified three CMV-associated chains as specific for CMV antigens.

The CDR3 sequence is 13 residues long. V lost 2 bases, J lost 7 bases, and 1 base stayed unmatched. Germline-derived CDR1 and CDR2 are MNHEY and SMNVEV (reference sequence). The rearrangement joins TRBV27 to TRBJ2-5, with 10 positions matching TRBD1. This clonotype was sampled from a female donor in good health and CMV-seronegative. Input material: PBMCs. The CDR3 spells CASSLRDRGTQYF. The CDR3 DNA reads TGTGCCAGCAGTTTAAGGGACAGGGGGACCCAGTACTTC.